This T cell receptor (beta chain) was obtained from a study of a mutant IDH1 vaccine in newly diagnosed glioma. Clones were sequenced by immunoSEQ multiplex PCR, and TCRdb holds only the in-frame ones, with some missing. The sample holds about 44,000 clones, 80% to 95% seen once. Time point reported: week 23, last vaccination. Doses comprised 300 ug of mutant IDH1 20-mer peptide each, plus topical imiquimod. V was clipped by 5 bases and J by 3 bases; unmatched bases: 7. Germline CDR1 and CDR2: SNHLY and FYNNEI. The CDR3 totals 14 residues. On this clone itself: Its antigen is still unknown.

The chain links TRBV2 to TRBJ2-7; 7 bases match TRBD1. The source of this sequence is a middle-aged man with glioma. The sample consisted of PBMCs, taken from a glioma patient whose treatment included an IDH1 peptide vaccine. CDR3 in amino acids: CASSYRGPNYEQYF. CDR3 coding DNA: TGTGCCAGCAGTTACAGGGGCCCCAACTACGAGCAGTACTTC.